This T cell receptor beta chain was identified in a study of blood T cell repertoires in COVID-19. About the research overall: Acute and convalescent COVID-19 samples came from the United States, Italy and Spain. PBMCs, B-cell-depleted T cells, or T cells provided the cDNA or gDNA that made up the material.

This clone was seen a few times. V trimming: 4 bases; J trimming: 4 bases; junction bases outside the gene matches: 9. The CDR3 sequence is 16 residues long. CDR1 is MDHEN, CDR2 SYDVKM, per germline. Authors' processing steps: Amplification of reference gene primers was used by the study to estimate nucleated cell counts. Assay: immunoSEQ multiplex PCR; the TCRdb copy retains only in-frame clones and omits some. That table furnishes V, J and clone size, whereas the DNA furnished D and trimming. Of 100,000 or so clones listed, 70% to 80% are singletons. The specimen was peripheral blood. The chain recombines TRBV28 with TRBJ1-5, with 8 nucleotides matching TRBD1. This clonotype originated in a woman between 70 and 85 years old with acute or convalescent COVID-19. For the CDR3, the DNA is TGTGCCAGCAGTTACCCGGACAGGGCGCTAAATCAGCCCCAGCATTTT. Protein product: CASSYPDRALNQPQHF.